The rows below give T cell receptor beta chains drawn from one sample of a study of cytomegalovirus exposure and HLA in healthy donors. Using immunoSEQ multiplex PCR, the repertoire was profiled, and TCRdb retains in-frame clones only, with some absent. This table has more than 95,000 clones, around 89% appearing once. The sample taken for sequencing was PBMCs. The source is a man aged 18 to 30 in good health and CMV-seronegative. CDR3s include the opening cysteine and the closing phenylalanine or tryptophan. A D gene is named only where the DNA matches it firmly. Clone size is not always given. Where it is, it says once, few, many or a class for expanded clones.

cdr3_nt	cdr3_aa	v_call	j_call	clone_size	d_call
TGTGCCAGCAAAACAACAGACTCCTACGAGCAGTACTTC	CASKTTDSYEQYF	TRBV28	TRBJ2-7	once	NA
TGTGCCAGCAGCGGAGGGACTAGCGGGGGCCCGAGCTCCTACAATGAGCAGTTCTTC	CASSGGTSGGPSSYNEQFF	TRBV9	TRBJ2-1	NA	TRBD2
TGTGCCAGCAGCTTGGGGGGCTACCGTTCCTACGAGCAGTACTTC	CASSLGGYRSYEQYF	TRBV5-4	TRBJ2-7	NA	NA
TGTGCCAGCAGCCAGGGACTAGCGGGGGGCACAGATACGCAGTATTTT	CASSQGLAGGTDTQYF	TRBV11-1	TRBJ2-3	NA	TRBD2
TGTGCCAGCAGCTCGGGACAGGACTCCTACGAGCAGTACTTC	CASSSGQDSYEQYF	TRBV11-3	TRBJ2-7	NA	TRBD1
TGTGCCACGGTGCCCCTAGGCATCATCTACGAGCAGTACTTC	CATVPLGIIYEQYF	TRBV28	TRBJ2-7	few	NA
TGCGCCAGCAGCCAATTACACACCCCGCAGGAGACCCAGTACTTC	CASSQLHTPQETQYF	TRBV4-1	TRBJ2-5	NA	NA
TGTGCCAGCAGTCAAAAGACTAGCGGGAGCCCCGAGCAGTTCTTC	CASSQKTSGSPEQFF	TRBV14	TRBJ2-1	NA	TRBD2
TGTGCCAGCACCTCAGGGGCCAGGCAAGAGACCCAGTACTTC	CASTSGARQETQYF	TRBV28	TRBJ2-5	NA	NA
TGTGCCAGCAGTGAGCTTGGGGGGATTAATTCACCCCTCCACTTT	CASSELGGINSPLHF	TRBV6-4	TRBJ1-6	NA	NA
TGCGCCAGCAGCTTGGGCGGACAGGCCTACAATGAGCAGTTCTTC	CASSLGGQAYNEQFF	TRBV5-1	TRBJ2-1	NA	TRBD1
TGCGCCAGCAGCCAAGGGAGAGAGGACGAGCAGTACTTC	CASSQGREDEQYF	TRBV4-3	TRBJ2-7	NA	NA
TGTGCCAGCAGGCCCGCAGGGGTCAGCTACGAGCAGTACTTC	CASRPAGVSYEQYF	TRBV28	TRBJ2-7	NA	NA
TGTGCCAGCAGCTTTAATTCGGCCTACGAGCAGTACTTC	CASSFNSAYEQYF	TRBV7-2	TRBJ2-7	NA	NA
TGTGCCAGCAGCAGGGACAGGGTGGGCAATCAGCCCCAGCATTTT	CASSRDRVGNQPQHF	TRBV6-5	TRBJ1-5	few	TRBD1
TGTGCCAGCAGCAGACTAGCGGGATCCTACGAGCAGTACTTC	CASSRLAGSYEQYF	TRBV2	TRBJ2-7	NA	TRBD2
TGTGCCAGCAACACCCTGGGGACAGGGGGGGAAAAACTGTTTTTT	CASNTLGTGGEKLFF	TRBV28	TRBJ1-4	once	TRBD1
TGTGCCACCCTTAAAACAGGGTACACTGAAGCTTTCTTT	CATLKTGYTEAFF	TRBV15	TRBJ1-1	NA	NA
TGTGCCAGTAGTGAAAACAGGGTTGAGGGCGAGCAGTACTTC	CASSENRVEGEQYF	TRBV19	TRBJ2-7	NA	NA
TGTGCCAGCTCTCACCTAACAGTGAACACCGGGGAGCTGTTTTTT	CASSHLTVNTGELFF	TRBV18	TRBJ2-2	NA	NA
TGTGCCAGCAGTTTAGGCAGGAACTATGGCTACACCTTC	CASSLGRNYGYTF	TRBV27	TRBJ1-2	NA	NA
TGTGCCAGCAGCCGCTGGACAGGGGAAAAACTGTTTTTT	CASSRWTGEKLFF	TRBV11-2	TRBJ1-4	NA	TRBD1
TGTGCCACCAGCAGGGGGACAGGTGATCTATACAATGAGCAGTTCTTC	CATSRGTGDLYNEQFF	TRBV15	TRBJ2-1	NA	TRBD1
TGTGCCAGCAGCTTTCTGCGTGGCCGGGGACTCTACGAGCAGTACTTC	CASSFLRGRGLYEQYF	TRBV5-6	TRBJ2-7	many	NA
TGTGCCAGCAGCGTAGACAGCTCTGGAAACACCATATATTTT	CASSVDSSGNTIYF	TRBV9	TRBJ1-3	NA	NA
TGTGCCAGCAGTCGCGGGAACACCGGGGAGCTGTTTTTT	CASSRGNTGELFF	TRBV27	TRBJ2-2	once	NA
TGTGCCAGCAGTTACCCCACAGGGGGCGTAGAGACCCAGTACTTC	CASSYPTGGVETQYF	TRBV6-5	TRBJ2-5	NA	TRBD1
TGTGCCAGCAGCTTAGGGAGGCCCCTAGCGGTCTACGAGCAGTACTTC	CASSLGRPLAVYEQYF	TRBV7-9	TRBJ2-7	NA	TRBD2
TGTGCCAGCAGCCCCAGACAGGGGTGGGGCACAGATACGCAGTATTTT	CASSPRQGWGTDTQYF	TRBV9	TRBJ2-3	NA	TRBD1
TGCGCCAGCAGCGACACCGGGACAGGGCACTATGGCTACACCTTC	CASSDTGTGHYGYTF	TRBV5-1	TRBJ1-2	NA	TRBD1
TGTGCCAGCAGCGTAGGGGGGGGCGCCCAGCCCCAGCATTTT	CASSVGGGAQPQHF	TRBV9	TRBJ1-5	NA	NA
TGTGCCAGCAGGGAAACGGGACAGGGGGATGAAAAACTGTTTTTT	CASRETGQGDEKLFF	TRBV25-1	TRBJ1-4	once	TRBD1
TGTGCCAGCAGCGTAGGACTAGCGGGAGGGTTTGAGCAGTTCTTC	CASSVGLAGGFEQFF	TRBV9	TRBJ2-1	NA	TRBD2
TGTGCCAGCAGTCCTACCCTTAGCGCAGATACGCAGTATTTT	CASSPTLSADTQYF	TRBV28	TRBJ2-3	NA	NA
TGTGCCAGCAGCTTGGCGGGACAGAGTTTGTACTTC	CASSLAGQSLYF	TRBV5-4	TRBJ2-7	NA	TRBD1
TGTGCCAGCAGCCGGACAGGGATCGGGGCCAACGTCCTGACTTTC	CASSRTGIGANVLTF	TRBV5-4	TRBJ2-6	NA	TRBD1
TGTGCCAGCAGCAAACAAGGGGGCCAGGCTAATGAAAAACTGTTTTTT	CASSKQGGQANEKLFF	TRBV21-1	TRBJ1-4	NA	NA
TGTGCCAGCCGGCTAGCGGGAGGACCCGAGCAGTACTTC	CASRLAGGPEQYF	TRBV27	TRBJ2-7	NA	TRBD2
TGTGCCAGCAGTTCGCCCGGGACTGAGGAAGAGATCCGGTATTTT	CASSSPGTEEEIRYF	TRBV9	TRBJ2-3	NA	NA
TGTGCCAGCAGTTCCCTGTCAACTAATGAAAAACTGTTTTTT	CASSSLSTNEKLFF	TRBV27	TRBJ1-4	NA	NA
TGTGCCAGCAGCCCGTCCGCGGTAGCGGACCTAATTGGGAACGAGCAGTACTTC	CASSPSAVADLIGNEQYF	TRBV11-3	TRBJ2-7	NA	NA
TGTGCCAGCAGTTCAGGGAACACTGAAGCTTTCTTT	CASSSGNTEAFF	TRBV28	TRBJ1-1	NA	NA
TGTGCCAGCAGCTTAGCTCGGGTTGGCTACACCTTC	CASSLARVGYTF	TRBV13	TRBJ1-2	few	NA
TGTGCCAGCGGAGATCGACAGGGGGCTGGCTACACCTTC	CASGDRQGAGYTF	TRBV9	TRBJ1-2	NA	TRBD1
TGTGCCAGTAGTATCAAGAAGACTAGCGGGAGTTCCTACGAGCAGTACTTC	CASSIKKTSGSSYEQYF	TRBV19	TRBJ2-7	few	TRBD2